What follows describes a single T cell receptor (beta chain). Mismatch with germline at one junction end may stem from a read error. The data stem from a study of cytomegalovirus exposure and HLA in healthy donors. In the PCR, 60 Vbeta and 13 Jbeta primers were used. The protocol was immunoSEQ multiplex PCR, while the TCRdb copy is restricted to in-frame clones and leaves out a portion. In the table there are more than 80,000 clones, around 82% of which are singletons. Germline assignment: CDR1 MRHNA and CDR2 SNTAGT. There are 15 residues in the CDR3. The chain links TRBV6-4 to TRBJ1-1; 8 bases are a match to TRBD1. The sequence was obtained from a man aged 50-59 years in good health and CMV-seronegative. Sequencing input: PBMCs. The CDR3 loop is CASSDSGGAGSEAFF. DNA of the CDR3: TGTGCCAGCAGCGACTCAGGGGGCGCAGGATCTGAAGCTTTCTTT.